The T cell receptor (beta chain) described here comes from a study of shared clonotypes between healthy human individuals. The CDR3 totals 15 residues. V was clipped by 3 bases and J by 5 bases, with 13 bases between them. Germline V gives CDR1 MDHEN, CDR2 SYDVKM. The assay was immunoSEQ multiplex PCR, and TCRdb's table has in-frame clones only and misses some. The sample lists 2 million or so clones, 85% to 95% occurring once. Only CD45RO-negative cells positively selected for CCR7 counted as naive CD8 cells, so terminally differentiated effector memory CD45RA+ cells were excluded. This clonotype was obtained from a man aged 18 to 35 in good health. The chain has TRBV28 and TRBJ1-4; perhaps TRBD1 as D (6 bases). Sequencing was performed on naive CD8+ T cells sorted from blood. CDR3 in amino acids: CASSLGLTGNEKLFF. Here the CDR3 DNA reads TGTGCCAGCAGTTTGGGTTTGACAGGAAATGAAAAACTGTTTTTT.